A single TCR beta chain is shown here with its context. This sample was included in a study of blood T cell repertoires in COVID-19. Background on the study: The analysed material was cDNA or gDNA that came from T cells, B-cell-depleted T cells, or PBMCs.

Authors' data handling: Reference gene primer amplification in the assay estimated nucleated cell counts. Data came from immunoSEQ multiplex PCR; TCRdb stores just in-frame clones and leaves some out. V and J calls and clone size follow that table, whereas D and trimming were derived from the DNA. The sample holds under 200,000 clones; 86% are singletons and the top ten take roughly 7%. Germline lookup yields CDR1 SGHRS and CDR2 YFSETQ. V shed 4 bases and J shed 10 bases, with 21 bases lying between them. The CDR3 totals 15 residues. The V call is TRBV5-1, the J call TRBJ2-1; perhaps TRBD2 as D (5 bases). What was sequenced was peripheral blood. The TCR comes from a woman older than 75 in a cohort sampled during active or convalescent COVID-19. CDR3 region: CASSPPGISNGEQFF. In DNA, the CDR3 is TGCGCCAGCAGCCCCCCGGGGATTTCAAACGGGGAGCAGTTCTTC.